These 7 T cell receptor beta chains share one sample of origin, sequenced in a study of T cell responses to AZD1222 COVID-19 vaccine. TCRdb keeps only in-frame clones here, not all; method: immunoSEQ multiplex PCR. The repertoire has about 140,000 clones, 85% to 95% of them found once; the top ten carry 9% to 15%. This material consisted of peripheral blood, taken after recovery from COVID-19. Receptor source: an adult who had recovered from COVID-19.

Here the CDR3 DNA reads TGTGCCTGGAGTGCGACGCGGACTAGCGGGAGATTGTACAATGAGCAGTTCTTC. As protein: CAWSATRTSGRLYNEQFF. This chain links TRBV30 with TRBJ2-1; 13 bases are shared with TRBD2. The CDR3 contains 18 residues. Trimming at V came to 1 base and at J to 4 bases, leaving 10 bases not matched to a gene. CDR1 and CDR2 (germline): GTSNPN, SVGIG (reference sequence).

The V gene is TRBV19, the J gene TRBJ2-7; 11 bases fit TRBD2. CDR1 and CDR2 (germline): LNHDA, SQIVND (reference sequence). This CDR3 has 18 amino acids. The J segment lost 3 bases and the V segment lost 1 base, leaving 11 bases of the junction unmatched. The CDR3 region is CASSIAASGRTQYYEQYF. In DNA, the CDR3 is TGTGCCAGTAGTATAGCGGCTAGCGGGAGGACCCAATACTACGAGCAGTACTTC.

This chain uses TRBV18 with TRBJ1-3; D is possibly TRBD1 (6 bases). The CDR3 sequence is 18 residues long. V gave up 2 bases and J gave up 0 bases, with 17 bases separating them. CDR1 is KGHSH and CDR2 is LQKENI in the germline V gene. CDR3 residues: CASSPRGARGVSGNTIYF. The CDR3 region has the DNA TGTGCCAGCTCACCAAGAGGGGCCAGGGGAGTCTCTGGAAACACCATATATTTT.

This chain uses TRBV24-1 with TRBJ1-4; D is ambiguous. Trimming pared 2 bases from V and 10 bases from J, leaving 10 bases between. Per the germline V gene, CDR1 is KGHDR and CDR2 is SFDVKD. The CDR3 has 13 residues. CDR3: CATSDSPPGKLFF. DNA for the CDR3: TGTGCCACCAGTGATTCCCCACCGGGAAAACTGTTTTTT.

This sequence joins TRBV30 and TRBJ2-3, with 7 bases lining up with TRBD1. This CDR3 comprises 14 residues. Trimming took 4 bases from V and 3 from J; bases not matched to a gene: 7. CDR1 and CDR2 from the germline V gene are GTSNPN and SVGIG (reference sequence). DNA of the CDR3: TGTGCCTGGATAGACAGGGTACAAACAGATACGCAGTATTTT. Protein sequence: CAWIDRVQTDTQYF.

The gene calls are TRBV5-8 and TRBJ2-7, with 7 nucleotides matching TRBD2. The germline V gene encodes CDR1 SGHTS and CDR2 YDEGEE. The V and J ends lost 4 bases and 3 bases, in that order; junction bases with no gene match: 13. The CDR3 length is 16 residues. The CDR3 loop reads CASSPRRTSRYYEQYF. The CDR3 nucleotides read TGTGCCAGCAGCCCCCGTAGGACTAGTCGTTACTACGAGCAGTACTTC.

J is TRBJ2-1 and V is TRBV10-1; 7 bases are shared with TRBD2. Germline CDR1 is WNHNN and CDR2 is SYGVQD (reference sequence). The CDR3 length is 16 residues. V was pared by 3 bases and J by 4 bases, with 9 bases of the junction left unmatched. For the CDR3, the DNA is TGCGCCAGCAGTGAACAAAGAGCGGGGCTGTACAATGAGCAGTTCTTC. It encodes CASSEQRAGLYNEQFF.